The rows below give T cell receptor beta chains drawn from one sample of a study of Ad26.COV2.S vaccination and SARS-CoV-2 variants. Generated by immunoSEQ multiplex PCR, the TCRdb table keeps only in-frame clones and is missing some. The sample holds roughly 300,000 clones, more than 85% seen once. The specimen was peripheral blood, collected in a trial of Ad26.COV2.S vaccine versus placebo. The receptor source for this set is a person aged 18 to 59 who received the Ad26.COV2.S COVID-19 vaccine or a placebo. Both conserved end residues are part of each CDR3. The order of the fields is CDR3 length, D gene, J gene, V gene, clone size, CDR3 protein, CDR3 DNA. D genes are given only for firm matches. Rows give clone size only sometimes, using once, few, many, or a class for an expanded clone.

16 | NA | TRBJ1-2 | TRBV18 | NA | CASSPYEAATNYGYTF | TGTGCCAGCTCACCTTACGAGGCAGCTACTAACTATGGCTACACCTTC
14 | TRBD1 | TRBJ1-4 | TRBV7-9 | NA | CASSLGQTSEELFF | TGTGCCAGCAGCCTGGGACAGACCTCGGAGGAACTGTTTTTT
16 | TRBD2 | TRBJ2-5 | TRBV5-4 | NA | CASSLVAGGDQETQYF | TGTGCCAGCAGCTTGGTAGCGGGAGGCGACCAAGAGACCCAGTACTTC
14 | TRBD2 | TRBJ2-7 | TRBV11-2 | NA | CASSLTSGYYEQYF | TGTGCCAGCAGCTTAACTAGCGGCTACTACGAGCAGTACTTC
15 | NA | TRBJ2-2 | TRBV9 | NA | CASSVVGQNTGELFF | TGTGCCAGCAGCGTAGTAGGCCAGAACACCGGGGAGCTGTTTTTT
15 | NA | TRBJ2-4 | TRBV2 | NA | CASSETIVSKNIQYF | TGTGCCAGCAGTGAAACCATCGTGTCCAAAAACATTCAGTACTTC
13 | TRBD1 | TRBJ2-5 | TRBV27 | NA | CASSSTGLETQYF | TGTGCCAGCAGTTCGACAGGGTTGGAGACCCAGTACTTC
11 | NA | TRBJ2-7 | TRBV19 | NA | CASSMGYEQYF | TGTGCCAGTAGTATGGGTTACGAGCAGTACTTC
15 | TRBD1 | TRBJ2-7 | TRBV6-5 | NA | CASRRDRGEIYEQYF | TGTGCCAGTAGGCGGGACAGGGGTGAAATCTACGAGCAGTACTTC
15 | NA | TRBJ1-1 | TRBV19 | NA | CASSIEGGVRTEAFF | TGTGCCAGTAGTATAGAAGGGGGGGTGCGCACTGAAGCTTTCTTT
13 | NA | TRBJ2-2 | TRBV7-9 | NA | CASSLGGTGELFF | TGTGCCAGCAGCTTAGGTGGCACCGGGGAGCTGTTTTTT
15 | NA | TRBJ1-2 | TRBV5-1 | NA | CASSPRNRANYGYTF | TGCGCCAGCAGCCCCCGGAACAGGGCTAACTATGGCTACACCTTC
16 | TRBD1 | TRBJ2-5 | TRBV28 | NA | CASTPDRAFFGETQYF | TGTGCCAGCACCCCAGACAGGGCTTTTTTTGGGGAGACCCAGTACTTC
16 | TRBD1 | TRBJ1-3 | TRBV19 | NA | CASSIETGGSGNTIYF | TGTGCCAGTAGTATAGAGACAGGGGGCTCTGGAAACACCATATATTTT
14 | NA | TRBJ2-3 | TRBV19 | once | CASSIQGRSDTQYF | TGTGCCAGTAGTATCCAAGGGCGGTCAGATACGCAGTATTTT
11 | TRBD2 | TRBJ2-1 | TRBV20-1 | NA | CSAPGGVEQFF | TGCAGTGCCCCCGGGGGGGTTGAGCAGTTCTTC
15 | TRBD2 | TRBJ2-1 | TRBV19 | once | CASSIGLAEYNEQFF | TGTGCCAGTAGTATCGGACTAGCGGAGTACAATGAGCAGTTCTTC
15 | NA | TRBJ1-5 | TRBV6-6 | NA | CASSYGGYSNQPQHF | TGTGCCAGCAGTTACGGGGGATATAGCAATCAGCCCCAGCATTTT
17 | NA | TRBJ1-1 | TRBV3-1/TRBV3-2 | few | CASSQGLPGSQGTEAFF | TGTGCCAGCAGCCAAGGCTTACCGGGATCTCAGGGCACTGAAGCTTTCTTT
15 | NA | TRBJ1-6 | TRBV27 | once | CASRPGSSYNSPLHF | TGTGCCAGCAGGCCCGGGAGCTCCTATAATTCACCCCTCCACTTT
11 | NA | TRBJ2-7 | TRBV5-1 | NA | CASSAAGAVYF | TGCGCCAGCAGCGCGGCGGGGGCGGTGTACTTC
13 | NA | TRBJ2-2 | TRBV12-3/TRBV12-4 | NA | CASSAQGSGELFF | TGTGCCAGCAGTGCTCAGGGGTCCGGGGAGCTGTTTTTT
13 | TRBD2 | TRBJ2-7 | TRBV28 | NA | CATGASGTYEQYF | TGTGCCACCGGGGCTAGCGGGACCTACGAGCAGTACTTC
14 | NA | TRBJ2-3 | TRBV28 | NA | CASSSHPELYTQYF | TGTGCCAGCAGTTCCCACCCCGAGCTGTATACGCAGTATTTT
13 | TRBD1 | TRBJ1-1 | TRBV12-3/TRBV12-4 | NA | CASSHRTGREAFF | TGTGCCAGCAGCCACCGGACAGGACGGGAAGCTTTCTTT
15 | TRBD1 | TRBJ1-2 | TRBV2 | NA | CASSELQGVPKGYTF | TGTGCCAGCAGTGAGCTGCAGGGGGTTCCGAAAGGCTACACCTTC
14 | NA | TRBJ1-1 | TRBV5-1 | NA | CASSLAGVDTEAFF | TGCGCCAGCAGCTTGGCAGGGGTGGACACTGAAGCTTTCTTT
12 | NA | TRBJ2-2 | TRBV29-1 | once | CSVDGGTGELFF | TGCAGCGTTGACGGAGGAACCGGGGAGCTGTTTTTT
15 | NA | TRBJ1-5 | TRBV7-2 | NA | CASSHNGGLDQPQHF | TGTGCCAGCAGCCACAATGGGGGGTTAGATCAGCCCCAGCATTTT
13 | TRBD1 | TRBJ2-7 | TRBV20-1 | NA | CSASGQGVYEQYF | TGCAGTGCTAGTGGGCAGGGGGTATACGAGCAGTACTTC
14 | NA | TRBJ1-1 | TRBV3-1/TRBV3-2 | once | CASSFAQGDTEAFF | TGTGCCAGCAGCTTTGCGCAGGGCGACACTGAAGCTTTCTTT